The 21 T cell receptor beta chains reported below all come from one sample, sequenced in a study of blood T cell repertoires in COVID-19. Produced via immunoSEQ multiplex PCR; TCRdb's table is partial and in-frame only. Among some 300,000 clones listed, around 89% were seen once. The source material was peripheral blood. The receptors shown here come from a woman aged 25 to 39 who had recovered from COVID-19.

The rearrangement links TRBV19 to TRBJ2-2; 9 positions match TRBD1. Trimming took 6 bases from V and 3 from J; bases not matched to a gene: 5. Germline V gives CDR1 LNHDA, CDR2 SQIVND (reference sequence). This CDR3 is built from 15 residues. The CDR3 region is CASRRTGEDTGELFF. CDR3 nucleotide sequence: TGTGCCAGTAGGCGGACAGGGGAAGACACCGGGGAGCTGTTTTTT.

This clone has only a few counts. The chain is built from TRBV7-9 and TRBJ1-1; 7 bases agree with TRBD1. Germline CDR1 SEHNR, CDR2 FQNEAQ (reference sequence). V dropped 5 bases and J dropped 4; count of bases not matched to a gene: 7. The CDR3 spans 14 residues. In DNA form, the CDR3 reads TGTGCCAGCAGCCCCAGGGGGGAAGCCACTGAAGCTTTCTTT. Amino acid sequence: CASSPRGEATEAFF.

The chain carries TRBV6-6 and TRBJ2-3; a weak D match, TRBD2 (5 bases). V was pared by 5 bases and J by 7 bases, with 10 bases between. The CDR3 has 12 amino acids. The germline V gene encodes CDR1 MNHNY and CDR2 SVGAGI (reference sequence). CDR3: CASSLSSNTQYF. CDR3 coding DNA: TGTGCCAGCAGTCTCTCTAGCAATACGCAGTATTTT.

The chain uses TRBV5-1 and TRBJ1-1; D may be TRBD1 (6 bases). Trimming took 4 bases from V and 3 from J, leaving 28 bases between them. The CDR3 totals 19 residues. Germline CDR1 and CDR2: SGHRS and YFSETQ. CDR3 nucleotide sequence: TGCGCCAGCAGCCCGGGGTTAGCGGGGGGGCCTTTTAGATACACTGAAGCTTTCTTT. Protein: CASSPGLAGGPFRYTEAFF.

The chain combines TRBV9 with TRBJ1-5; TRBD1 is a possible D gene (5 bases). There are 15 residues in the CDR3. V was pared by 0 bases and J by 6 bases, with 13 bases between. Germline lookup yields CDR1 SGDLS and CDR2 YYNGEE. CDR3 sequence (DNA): TGTGCCAGCAGCGTAGATGGGGGGTTGAGTCAGCCCCAGCATTTT. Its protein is CASSVDGGLSQPQHF.

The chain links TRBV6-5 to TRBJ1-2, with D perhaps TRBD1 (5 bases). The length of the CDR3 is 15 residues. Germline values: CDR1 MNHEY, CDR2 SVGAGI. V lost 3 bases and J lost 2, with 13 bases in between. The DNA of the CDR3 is TGTGCCAGCAGTTATCTTACAGGCAGGAACTATGGCTACACCTTC. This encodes CASSYLTGRNYGYTF.

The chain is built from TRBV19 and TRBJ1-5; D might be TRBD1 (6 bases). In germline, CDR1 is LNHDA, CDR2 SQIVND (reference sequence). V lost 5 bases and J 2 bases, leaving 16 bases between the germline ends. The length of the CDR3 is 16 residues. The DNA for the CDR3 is TGTGCCAGTAGTTTCGGGGGGGCAATTGGCAATCAGCCCCAGCATTTT. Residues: CASSFGGAIGNQPQHF.

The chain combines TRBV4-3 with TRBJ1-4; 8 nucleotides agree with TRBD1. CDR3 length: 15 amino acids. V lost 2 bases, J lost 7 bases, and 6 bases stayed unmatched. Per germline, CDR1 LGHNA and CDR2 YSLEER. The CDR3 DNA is TGCGCCAGCAGCCAAAACGGACAGGGAGGTGAAAAACTGTTTTTT. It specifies CASSQNGQGGEKLFF.

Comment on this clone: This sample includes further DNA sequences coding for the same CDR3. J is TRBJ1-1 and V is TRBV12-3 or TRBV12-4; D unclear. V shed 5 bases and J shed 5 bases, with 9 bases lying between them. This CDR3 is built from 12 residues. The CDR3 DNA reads TGTGCCAGCAGTCCGTCGAGTACTGAAGCTTTCTTT. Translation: CASSPSSTEAFF.

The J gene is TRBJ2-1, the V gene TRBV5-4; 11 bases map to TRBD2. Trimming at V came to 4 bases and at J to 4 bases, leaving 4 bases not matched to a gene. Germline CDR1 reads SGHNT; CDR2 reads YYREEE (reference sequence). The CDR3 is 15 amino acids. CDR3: CASSPLAGGYNEQFF. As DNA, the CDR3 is TGTGCCAGCAGCCCTCTAGCGGGGGGATACAATGAGCAGTTCTTC.

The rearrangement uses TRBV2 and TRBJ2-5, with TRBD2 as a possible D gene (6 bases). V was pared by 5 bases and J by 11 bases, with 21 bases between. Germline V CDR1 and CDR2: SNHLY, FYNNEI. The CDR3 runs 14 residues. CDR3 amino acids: CASSNPGPNRGQYF. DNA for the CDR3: TGTGCCAGCAGTAACCCGGGACCCAACCGGGGGCAGTACTTC.

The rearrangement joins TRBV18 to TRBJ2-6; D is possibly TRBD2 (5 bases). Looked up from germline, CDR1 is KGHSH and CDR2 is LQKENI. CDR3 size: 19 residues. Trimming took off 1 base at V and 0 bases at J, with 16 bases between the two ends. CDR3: CASSPRGGGLSSGANVLTF. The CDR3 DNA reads TGTGCCAGCTCACCACGAGGAGGAGGACTTAGCTCTGGGGCCAACGTCCTGACTTTC.

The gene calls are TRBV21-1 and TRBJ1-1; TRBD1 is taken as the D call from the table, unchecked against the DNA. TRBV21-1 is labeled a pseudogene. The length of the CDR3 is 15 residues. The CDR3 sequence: CASSKGSTANTEAFF. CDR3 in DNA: TGTGCCAGCAGCAAAGGGTCTACAGCCAACACTGAAGCTTTCTTT.

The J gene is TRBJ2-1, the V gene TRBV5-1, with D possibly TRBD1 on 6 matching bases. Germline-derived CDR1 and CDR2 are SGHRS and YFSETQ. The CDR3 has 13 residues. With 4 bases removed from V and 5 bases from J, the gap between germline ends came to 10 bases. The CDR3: CASSAPGDNEQFF. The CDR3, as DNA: TGCGCCAGCAGCGCCCCAGGGGACAATGAGCAGTTCTTC.

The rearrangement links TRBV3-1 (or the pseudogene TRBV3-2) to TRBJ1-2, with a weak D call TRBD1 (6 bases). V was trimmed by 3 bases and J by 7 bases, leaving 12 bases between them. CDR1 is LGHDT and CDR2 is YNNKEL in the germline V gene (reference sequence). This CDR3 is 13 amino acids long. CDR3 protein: CASSQGGASGYTF. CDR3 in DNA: TGTGCCAGCAGCCAGGGGGGGGCATCTGGCTACACCTTC.

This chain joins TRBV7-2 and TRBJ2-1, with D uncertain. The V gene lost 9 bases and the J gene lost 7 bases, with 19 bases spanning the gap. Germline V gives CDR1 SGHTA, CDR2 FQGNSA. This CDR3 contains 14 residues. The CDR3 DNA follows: TGTGCCAGTGGTCGGGTCAGCCCTGGGAATGAGCAGTTCTTC. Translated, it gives CASGRVSPGNEQFF.

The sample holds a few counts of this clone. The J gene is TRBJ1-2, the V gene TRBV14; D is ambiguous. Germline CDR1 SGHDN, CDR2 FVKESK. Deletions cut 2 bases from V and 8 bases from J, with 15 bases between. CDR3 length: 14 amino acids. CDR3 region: CASSQLNPTGGYTF. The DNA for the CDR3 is TGTGCCAGCAGCCAATTGAACCCAACGGGGGGCTACACCTTC.

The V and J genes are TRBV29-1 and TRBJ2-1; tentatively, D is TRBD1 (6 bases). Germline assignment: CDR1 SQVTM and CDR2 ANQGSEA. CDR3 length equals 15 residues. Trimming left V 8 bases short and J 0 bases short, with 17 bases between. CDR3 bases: TGCAGCTCCCAAAGGGGGACCAGCTCCTACAATGAGCAGTTCTTC. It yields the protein CSSQRGTSSYNEQFF.

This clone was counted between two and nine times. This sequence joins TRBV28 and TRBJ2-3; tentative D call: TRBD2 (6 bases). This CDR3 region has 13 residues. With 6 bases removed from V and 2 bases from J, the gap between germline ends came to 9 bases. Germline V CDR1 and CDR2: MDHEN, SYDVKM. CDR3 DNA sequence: TGTGCCAGCAGCTGGGACTCCACAGATACGCAGTATTTT. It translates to CASSWDSTDTQYF.

In DNA, the CDR3 is TGTGCCAGCAGCCCGGGACAGGGCATCTCCTACGAGCAGTACTTC. Its protein is CASSPGQGISYEQYF. The gene calls are TRBV11-3 and TRBJ2-7; TRBD1 matches at 9 bases. V was pared by 5 bases and J by 0 bases, with 5 bases of the junction left unmatched. The CDR3 consists of 15 residues. CDR1 SGHNT and CDR2 YENEEA come from the germline V gene.

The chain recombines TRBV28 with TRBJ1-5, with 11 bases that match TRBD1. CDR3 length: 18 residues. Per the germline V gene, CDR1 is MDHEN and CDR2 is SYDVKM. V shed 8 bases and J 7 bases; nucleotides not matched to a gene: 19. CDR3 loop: CASPPSILRTGGWQPQHF. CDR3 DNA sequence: TGTGCCAGCCCTCCTTCAATTCTACGGACAGGGGGCTGGCAGCCCCAGCATTTT.